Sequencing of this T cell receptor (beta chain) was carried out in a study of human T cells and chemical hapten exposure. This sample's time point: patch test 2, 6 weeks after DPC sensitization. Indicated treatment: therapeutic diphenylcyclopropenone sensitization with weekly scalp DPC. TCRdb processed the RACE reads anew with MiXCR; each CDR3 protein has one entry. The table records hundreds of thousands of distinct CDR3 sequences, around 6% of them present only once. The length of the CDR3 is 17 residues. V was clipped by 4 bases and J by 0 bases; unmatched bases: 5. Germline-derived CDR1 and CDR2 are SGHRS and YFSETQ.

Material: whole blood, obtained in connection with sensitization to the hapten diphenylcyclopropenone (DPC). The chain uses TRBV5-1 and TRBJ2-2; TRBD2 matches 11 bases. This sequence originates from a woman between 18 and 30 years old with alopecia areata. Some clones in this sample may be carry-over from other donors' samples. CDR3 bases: TGCGCCAGCAGCCCACCTAGCGGGGGGCCGAACACCGGGGAGCTGTTTTTT. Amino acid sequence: CASSPPSGGPNTGELFF.